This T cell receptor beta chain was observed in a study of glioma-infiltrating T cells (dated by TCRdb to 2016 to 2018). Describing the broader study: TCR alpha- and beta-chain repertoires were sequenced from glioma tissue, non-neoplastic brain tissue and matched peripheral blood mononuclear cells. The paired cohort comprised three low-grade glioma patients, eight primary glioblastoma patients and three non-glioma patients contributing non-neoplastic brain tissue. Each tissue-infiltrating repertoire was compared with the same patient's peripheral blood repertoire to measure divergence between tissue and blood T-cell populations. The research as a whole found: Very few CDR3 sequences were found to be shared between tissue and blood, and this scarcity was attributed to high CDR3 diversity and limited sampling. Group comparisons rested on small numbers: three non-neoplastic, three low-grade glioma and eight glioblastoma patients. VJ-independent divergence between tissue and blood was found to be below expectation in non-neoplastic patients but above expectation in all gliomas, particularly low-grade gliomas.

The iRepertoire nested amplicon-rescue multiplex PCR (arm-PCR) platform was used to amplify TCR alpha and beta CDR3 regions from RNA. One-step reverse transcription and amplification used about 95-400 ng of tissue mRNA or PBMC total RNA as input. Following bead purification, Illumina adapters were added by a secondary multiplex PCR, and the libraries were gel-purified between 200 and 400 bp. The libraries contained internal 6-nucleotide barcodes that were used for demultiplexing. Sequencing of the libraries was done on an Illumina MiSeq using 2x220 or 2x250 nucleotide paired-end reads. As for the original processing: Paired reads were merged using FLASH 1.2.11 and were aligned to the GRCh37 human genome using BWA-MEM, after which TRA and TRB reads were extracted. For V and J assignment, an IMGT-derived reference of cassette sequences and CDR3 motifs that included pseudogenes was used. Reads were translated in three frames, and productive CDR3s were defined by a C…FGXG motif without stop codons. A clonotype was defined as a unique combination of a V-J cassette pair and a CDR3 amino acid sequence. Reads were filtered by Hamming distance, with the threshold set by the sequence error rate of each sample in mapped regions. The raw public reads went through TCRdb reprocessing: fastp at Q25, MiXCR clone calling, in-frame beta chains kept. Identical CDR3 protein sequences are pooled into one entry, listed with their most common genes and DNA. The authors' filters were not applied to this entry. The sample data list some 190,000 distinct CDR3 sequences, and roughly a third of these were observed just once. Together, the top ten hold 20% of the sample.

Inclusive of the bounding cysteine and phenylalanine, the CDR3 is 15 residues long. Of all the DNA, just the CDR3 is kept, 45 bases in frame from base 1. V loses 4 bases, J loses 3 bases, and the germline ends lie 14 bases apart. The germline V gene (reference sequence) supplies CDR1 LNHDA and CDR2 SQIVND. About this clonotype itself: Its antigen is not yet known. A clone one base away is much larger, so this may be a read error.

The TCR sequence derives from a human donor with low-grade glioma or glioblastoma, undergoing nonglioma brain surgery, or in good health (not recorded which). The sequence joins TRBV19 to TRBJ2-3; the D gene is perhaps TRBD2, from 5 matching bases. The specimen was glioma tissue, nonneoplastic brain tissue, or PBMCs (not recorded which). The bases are TGTGCCAGTAGTACGTATACCGGCGGGACAGATACGCAGTATTTT. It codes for CASSTYTGGTDTQYF. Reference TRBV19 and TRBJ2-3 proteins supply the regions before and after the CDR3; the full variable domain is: DGGITQSPKYLFRKEGQNVTLSCEQNLNHDAMYWYRQDPGQGLRLIYYSQIVNDFQKGDIAEGYSVSREKKESFPLTVTSAQKNPTAFYLCASSTYTGGTDTQYFGPGTRLTVL.